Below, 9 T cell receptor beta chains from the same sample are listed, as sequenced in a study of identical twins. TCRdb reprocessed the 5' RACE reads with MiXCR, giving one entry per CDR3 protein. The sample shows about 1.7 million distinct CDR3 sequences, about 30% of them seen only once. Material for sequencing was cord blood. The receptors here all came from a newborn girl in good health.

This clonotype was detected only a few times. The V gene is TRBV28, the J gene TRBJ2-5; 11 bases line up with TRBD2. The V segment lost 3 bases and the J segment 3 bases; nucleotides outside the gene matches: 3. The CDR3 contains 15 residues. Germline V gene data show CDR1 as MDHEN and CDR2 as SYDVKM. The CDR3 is CASSLPSGRKETQYF. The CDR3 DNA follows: TGTGCCAGCAGTTTGCCTAGCGGGAGGAAAGAGACCCAGTACTTC. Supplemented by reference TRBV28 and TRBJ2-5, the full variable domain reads DVKVTQSSRYLVKRTGEKVFLECVQDMDHENMFWYRQDPGLGLRLIYFSYDVKMKEKGDIPEGYSVSREKKERFSLILESASTNQTSMYLCASSLPSGRKETQYFGPGTRLLVL.

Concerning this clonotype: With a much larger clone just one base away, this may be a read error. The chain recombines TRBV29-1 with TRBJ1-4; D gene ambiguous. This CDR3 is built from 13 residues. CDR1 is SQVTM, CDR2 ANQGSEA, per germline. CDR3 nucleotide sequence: TGCAGCGTTGAAGGCTCAACTAGTGAAAAACTGTTTTTT. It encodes CSVEGSTSEKLFF.

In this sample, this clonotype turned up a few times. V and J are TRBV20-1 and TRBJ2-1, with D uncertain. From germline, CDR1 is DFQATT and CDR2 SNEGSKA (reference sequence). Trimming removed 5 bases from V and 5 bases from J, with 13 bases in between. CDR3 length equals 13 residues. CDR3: CSAWDFGNNEQFF. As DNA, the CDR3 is TGCAGTGCTTGGGATTTCGGTAACAATGAGCAGTTCTTC.

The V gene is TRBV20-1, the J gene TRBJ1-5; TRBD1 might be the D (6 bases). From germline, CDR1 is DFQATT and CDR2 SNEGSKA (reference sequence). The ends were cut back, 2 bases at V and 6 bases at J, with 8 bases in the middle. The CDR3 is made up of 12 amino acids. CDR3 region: CSARIGGQPQHF. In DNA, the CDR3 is TGCAGTGCTAGAATAGGGGGTCAGCCCCAGCATTTT.

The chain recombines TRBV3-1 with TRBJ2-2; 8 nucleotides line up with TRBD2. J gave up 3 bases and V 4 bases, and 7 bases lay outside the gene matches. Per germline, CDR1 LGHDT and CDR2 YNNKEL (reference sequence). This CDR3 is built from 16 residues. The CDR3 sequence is CASSPLRGAYTGELFF. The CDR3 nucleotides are TGTGCCAGCAGCCCCCTGCGGGGGGCTTACACCGGGGAGCTGTTTTTT. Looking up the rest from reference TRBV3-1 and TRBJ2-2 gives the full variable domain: DTAVSQTPKYLVTQMGNDKSIKCEQNLGHDTMYWYKQDSKKFLKIMFSYNNKELIINETVPNRFSPKSPDKAHLNLHINSLELGDSAVYFCASSPLRGAYTGELFFGEGSRLTVL.

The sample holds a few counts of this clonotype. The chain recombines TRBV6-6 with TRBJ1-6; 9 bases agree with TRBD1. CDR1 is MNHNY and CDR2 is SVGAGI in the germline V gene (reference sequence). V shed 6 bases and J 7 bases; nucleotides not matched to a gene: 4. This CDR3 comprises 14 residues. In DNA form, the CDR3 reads TGTGCCAGCAGCTGGGACAGGGTAAATTCACCCCTCCACTTT. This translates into CASSWDRVNSPLHF.

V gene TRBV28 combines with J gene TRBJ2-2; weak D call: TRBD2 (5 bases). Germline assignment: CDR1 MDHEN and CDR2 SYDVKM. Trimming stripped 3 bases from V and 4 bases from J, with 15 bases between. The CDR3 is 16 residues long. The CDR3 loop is CASSFLEGVGTGELFF. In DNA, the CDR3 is TGTGCCAGCAGTTTTCTCGAGGGAGTAGGCACCGGGGAGCTGTTTTTT.

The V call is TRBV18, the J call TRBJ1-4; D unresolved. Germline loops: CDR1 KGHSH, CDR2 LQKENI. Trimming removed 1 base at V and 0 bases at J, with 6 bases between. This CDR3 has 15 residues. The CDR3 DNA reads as TGTGCCAGCTCACCACTTCCCCCAACTAATGAAAAACTGTTTTTT. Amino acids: CASSPLPPTNEKLFF.

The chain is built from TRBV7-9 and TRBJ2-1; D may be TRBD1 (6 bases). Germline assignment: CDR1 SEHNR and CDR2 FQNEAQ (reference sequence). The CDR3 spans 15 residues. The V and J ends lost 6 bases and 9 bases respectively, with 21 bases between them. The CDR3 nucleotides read TGTGCCAGCAGTTCCAAACAGGGAGATGGGGCTGAGCAGTTCTTC. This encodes CASSSKQGDGAEQFF.